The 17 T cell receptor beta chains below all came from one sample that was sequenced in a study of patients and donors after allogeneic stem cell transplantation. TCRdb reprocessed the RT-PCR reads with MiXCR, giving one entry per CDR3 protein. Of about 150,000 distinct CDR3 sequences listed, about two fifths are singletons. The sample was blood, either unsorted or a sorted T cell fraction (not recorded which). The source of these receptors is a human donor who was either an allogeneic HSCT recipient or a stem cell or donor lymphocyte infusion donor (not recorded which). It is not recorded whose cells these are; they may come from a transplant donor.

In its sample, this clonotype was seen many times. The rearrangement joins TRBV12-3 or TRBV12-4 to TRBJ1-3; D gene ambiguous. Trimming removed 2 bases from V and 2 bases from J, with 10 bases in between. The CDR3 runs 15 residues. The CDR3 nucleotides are TGTGCCAGCAGTTTACCCCGGACCGCTGGAAACACCATATATTTT. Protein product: CASSLPRTAGNTIYF.

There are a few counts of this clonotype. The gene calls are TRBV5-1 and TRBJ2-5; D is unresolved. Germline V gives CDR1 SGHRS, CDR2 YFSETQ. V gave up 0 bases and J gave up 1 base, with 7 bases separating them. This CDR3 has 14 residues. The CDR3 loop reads CASSLVLGQETQYF. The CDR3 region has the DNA TGCGCCAGCAGCTTGGTCCTAGGCCAAGAGACCCAGTACTTC. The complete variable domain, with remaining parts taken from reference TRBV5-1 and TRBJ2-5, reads KAGVTQTPRYLIKTRGQQVTLSCSPISGHRSVSWYQQTPGQGLQFLFEYFSETQRNKGNFPGRFSGRQFSNSRSEMNVSTLELGDSALYLCASSLVLGQETQYFGPGTRLLVL.

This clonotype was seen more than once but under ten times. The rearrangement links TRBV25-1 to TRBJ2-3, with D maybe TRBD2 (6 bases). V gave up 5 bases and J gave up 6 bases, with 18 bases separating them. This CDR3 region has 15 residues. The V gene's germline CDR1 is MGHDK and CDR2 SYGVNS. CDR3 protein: CASSPDYFKGDTQYF. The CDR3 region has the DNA TGTGCCAGCAGTCCGGACTACTTCAAGGGTGATACGCAGTATTTT.

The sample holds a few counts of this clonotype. CDR3 bases: TGTGCCAGCAGCCCCCGTATCGCGGGGGAATACAATGAGCAGTTCTTC. Amino acid sequence: CASSPRIAGEYNEQFF. This rearrangement joins TRBV13 to TRBJ2-1; TRBD2 aligns across 7 bases. The ends lost 5 bases at V and 4 bases at J; junction bases unmatched: 11. The CDR3 spans 16 residues. Per germline, CDR1 PRHDT and CDR2 FYEKMQ (reference sequence).

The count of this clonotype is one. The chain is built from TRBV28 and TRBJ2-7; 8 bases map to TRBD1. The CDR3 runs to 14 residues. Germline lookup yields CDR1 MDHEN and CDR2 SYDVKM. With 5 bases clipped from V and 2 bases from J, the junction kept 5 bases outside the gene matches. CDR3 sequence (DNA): TGTGCCAGCAGTCAGGGACAGGCCACCTACGAGCAGTACTTC. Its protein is CASSQGQATYEQYF.

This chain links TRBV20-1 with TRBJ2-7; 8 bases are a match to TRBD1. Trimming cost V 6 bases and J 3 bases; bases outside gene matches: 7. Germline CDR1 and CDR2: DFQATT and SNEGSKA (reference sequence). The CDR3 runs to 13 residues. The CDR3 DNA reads TGCAGTGCACCCTCGGACAGGGACTACGAGCAGTACGTC. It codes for CSAPSDRDYEQYV.

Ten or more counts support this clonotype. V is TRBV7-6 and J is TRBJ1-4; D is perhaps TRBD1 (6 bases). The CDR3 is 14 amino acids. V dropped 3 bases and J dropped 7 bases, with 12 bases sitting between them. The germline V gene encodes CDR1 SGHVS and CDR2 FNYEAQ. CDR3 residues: CASSFEQGGEKLFF. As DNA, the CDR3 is TGTGCCAGCAGCTTTGAACAGGGTGGTGAAAAACTGTTTTTT.

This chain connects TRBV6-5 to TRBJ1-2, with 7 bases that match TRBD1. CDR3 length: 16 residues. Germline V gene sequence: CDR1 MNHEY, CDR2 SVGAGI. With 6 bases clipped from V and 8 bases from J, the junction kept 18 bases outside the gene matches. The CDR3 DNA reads TGTGCCAGCAGCCCAGTTGGGCCAGGGGGGATTGGCGGCTACACCTTC. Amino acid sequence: CASSPVGPGGIGGYTF.

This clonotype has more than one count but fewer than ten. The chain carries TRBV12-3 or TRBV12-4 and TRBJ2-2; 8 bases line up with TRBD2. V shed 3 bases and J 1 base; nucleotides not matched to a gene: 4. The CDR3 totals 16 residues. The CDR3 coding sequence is TGTGCCAGCAGTTTCGGCCTAGCGGGGAACACCGGGGAGCTGTTTTTT. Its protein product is CASSFGLAGNTGELFF.

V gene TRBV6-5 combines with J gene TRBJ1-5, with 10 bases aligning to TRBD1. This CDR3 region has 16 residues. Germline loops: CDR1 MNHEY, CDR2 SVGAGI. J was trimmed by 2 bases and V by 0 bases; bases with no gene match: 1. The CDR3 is CASSYSGTGGNQPQHF. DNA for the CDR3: TGTGCCAGCAGTTACTCCGGGACAGGGGGCAATCAGCCCCAGCATTTT.

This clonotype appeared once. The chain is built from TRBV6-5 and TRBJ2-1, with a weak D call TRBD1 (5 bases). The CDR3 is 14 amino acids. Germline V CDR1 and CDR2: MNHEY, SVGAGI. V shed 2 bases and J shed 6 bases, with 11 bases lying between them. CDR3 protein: CASSYAAGFNEQFF. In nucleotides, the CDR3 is TGTGCCAGCAGTTACGCGGCAGGGTTCAATGAGCAGTTCTTC.

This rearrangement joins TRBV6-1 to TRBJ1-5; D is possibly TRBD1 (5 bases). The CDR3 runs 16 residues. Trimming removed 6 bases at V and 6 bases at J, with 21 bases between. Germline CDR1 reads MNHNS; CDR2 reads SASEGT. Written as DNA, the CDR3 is TGTGCCAGCAGCGTCCCGGGACTCCCAAGTGGTCAGCCCCAGCATTTT. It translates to CASSVPGLPSGQPQHF.

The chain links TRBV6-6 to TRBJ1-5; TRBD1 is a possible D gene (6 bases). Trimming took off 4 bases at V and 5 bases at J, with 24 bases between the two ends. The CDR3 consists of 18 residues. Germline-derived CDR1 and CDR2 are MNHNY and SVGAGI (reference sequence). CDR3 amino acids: CASSSPLGHEKGDQPQHF. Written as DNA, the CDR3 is TGTGCCAGCAGTTCCCCGTTAGGACACGAAAAGGGGGATCAGCCCCAGCATTTT.

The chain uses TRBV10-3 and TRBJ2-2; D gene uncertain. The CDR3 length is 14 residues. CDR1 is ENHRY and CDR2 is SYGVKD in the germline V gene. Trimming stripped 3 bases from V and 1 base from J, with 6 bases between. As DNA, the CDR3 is TGTGCCATCAGTGAACAGCAGAACACCGGGGAGCTGTTTTTT. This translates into CAISEQQNTGELFF.

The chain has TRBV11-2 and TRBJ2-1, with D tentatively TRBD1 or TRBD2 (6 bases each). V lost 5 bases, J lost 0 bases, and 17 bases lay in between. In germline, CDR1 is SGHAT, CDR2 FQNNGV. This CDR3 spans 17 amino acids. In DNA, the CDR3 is TGTGCCAGCAGCCTAATTAAGGGGGGAATCTCCTACAATGAGCAGTTCTTC. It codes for CASSLIKGGISYNEQFF.

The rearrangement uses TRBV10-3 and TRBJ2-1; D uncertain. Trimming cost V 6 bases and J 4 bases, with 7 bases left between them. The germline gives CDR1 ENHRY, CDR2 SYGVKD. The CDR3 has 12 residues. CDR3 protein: CAIRDPYNEQFF. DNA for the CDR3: TGTGCCATCAGGGACCCGTACAATGAGCAGTTCTTC.

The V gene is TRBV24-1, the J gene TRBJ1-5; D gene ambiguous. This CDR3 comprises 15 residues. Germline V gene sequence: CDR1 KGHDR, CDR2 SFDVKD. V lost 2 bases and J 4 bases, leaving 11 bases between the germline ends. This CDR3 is CATSDSREGNQPQHF. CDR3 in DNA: TGTGCCACCAGTGATTCCCGGGAAGGAAATCAGCCCCAGCATTTT.